This T cell receptor beta chain appears in the sequencing data of a study of cytotoxic CD8 clonotypes in ibrutinib-treated CLL. Study-wide points: Exceeding age-matched healthy donors, baseline clonality also tracked the counts of circulating CD8+ T cells.

Using immunoSEQ multiplex PCR, the repertoire was profiled, and TCRdb retains in-frame clones only, with some absent. The table shows about 300,000 clones, with 76% occurring only once. As for this clone: Antigen: not known.

The sequence came from a human donor with chronic lymphocytic leukemia. Here the sequenced sample was PBMCs, taken at disease progression, from a patient treated with ibrutinib.

CDR3 nucleotides: TGTGCCAGCAGCCGTTCCGGGACACTCGAGCAGTACTTC. This sequence encodes CASSRSGTLEQYF. V and J are TRBV7-2 and TRBJ2-7; maybe TRBD1 (6 bases). The V end lost 5 bases, the J end lost 6 bases, and 14 bases lay between the germline ends. Germline V CDR1 and CDR2: SGHTA, FQGNSA. The CDR3 totals 13 residues.